The present TCR beta chain was sequenced within a study of early T cells in non-severe SARS-CoV-2 infection. This clonotype was detected ten times or more. V was shortened by 1 base and J by 4 bases, with 7 bases between the two germline ends. CDR1 is SGHDN and CDR2 is FVKESK in the germline V gene. This CDR3 is built from 13 residues. Each cDNA molecule carried a unique molecular identifier. TCRdb re-derived calls from the 5' RACE reads in MiXCR, one entry per CDR3 protein. Of 55,000 to 75,000 distinct CDR3 sequences in the sample, less than 9.5% were seen once. V and J are TRBV14 and TRBJ1-2; D gene uncertain. The sequencing sample was made of whole blood. This TCR was recovered from an adult who was a healthcare worker with PCR-confirmed SARS-CoV-2 infection or an uninfected control (not recorded which). The CDR3 sequence is CASSQGISYGYTF. CDR3 nucleotides: TGTGCCAGCAGCCAAGGGATAAGCTATGGCTACACCTTC.